This T cell receptor (beta chain) was found in a study of blood T cells in healthy people across ages. CDR1 and CDR2 (germline): SGHTA, FQGNSA. CDR3 length equals 14 residues. J lost 5 bases, V lost 7 bases, and 9 bases had no gene match. The second PCR ran about 6 to 11 cycles with a sample-barcoded 5' primer and J-beta primers. TCRdb used MiXCR to reprocess the 5' RACE reads, holding one entry per CDR3 protein. The sample contains about a million distinct CDR3 sequences, roughly 50% of which appear only once. The chain recombines TRBV7-2 with TRBJ2-5; 8 bases align to TRBD2. The TCR sequence derives from a woman aged 55-70 years in good health. The sequenced sample consisted of blood. In nucleotides, the CDR3 is TGTGCCAGCAATTTGCGGGAGGTTGGGGAGACCCAGTACTTC. Translation: CASNLREVGETQYF.